One sample yielded the 5 T cell receptor beta chains listed below, sequenced in a study of blood T cell repertoires in COVID-19. Only in-frame clones appear in the TCRdb table, and some are missing; sequencing was by immunoSEQ multiplex PCR. The table has about 72,000 clones, about nine tenths seen once; the top ten hold around 7%. The sequenced sample consisted of peripheral blood. These receptors were obtained from a human donor in a cohort sampled during active COVID-19.

This clone appeared once. The V and J genes are TRBV19 and TRBJ2-2, with D possibly being TRBD1 (7 bases). Looked up from germline, CDR1 is LNHDA and CDR2 is SQIVND (reference sequence). Trimming pared 3 bases from V and 6 bases from J, leaving 14 bases between. This CDR3 contains 15 residues. The CDR3 region is CASSMRQGGAGELFF. The DNA for the CDR3 is TGTGCCAGTAGTATGCGGCAGGGGGGCGCCGGGGAGCTGTTTTTT. Complete variable domain (other parts from reference TRBV19 and TRBJ2-2): DGGITQSPKYLFRKEGQNVTLSCEQNLNHDAMYWYRQDPGQGLRLIYYSQIVNDFQKGDIAEGYSVSREKKESFPLTVTSAQKNPTAFYLCASSMRQGGAGELFFGEGSRLTVL.

V and J are TRBV28 and TRBJ2-7, with TRBD1 matching over 9 bases. Trimming took 7 bases from V and 6 from J; bases not matched to a gene: 10. CDR3 size: 14 residues. Germline assignment: CDR1 MDHEN and CDR2 SYDVKM. CDR3 amino acids: CASKSDRGGSEQYF. For the CDR3, the DNA is TGTGCCAGCAAATCGGACAGGGGAGGGTCCGAGCAGTACTTC.

This chain links TRBV24-1 with TRBJ1-2, with 7 bases lining up with TRBD1. The V gene end was trimmed by 4 bases and the J gene end by 0 bases; junction bases not matched to a gene: 7. There are 16 residues in the CDR3. CDR1 KGHDR and CDR2 SFDVKD come from the germline V gene. CDR3 nucleotides: TGTGCCACCAGTGACCCAAATCAGGGGGCTAACTATGGCTACACCTTC. Its translation is CATSDPNQGANYGYTF.

This clone was counted only a few times. The rearrangement uses TRBV6-2 or TRBV6-3 and TRBJ1-5, with 9 positions matching TRBD1. Germline lookup yields CDR1 MNHEY and CDR2 SVGEGT. With 5 bases clipped from V and 4 bases from J, the junction kept 9 bases outside the gene matches. This CDR3 comprises 16 residues. CDR3 sequence (DNA): TGTGCCAGCAGTGACTTCGGGACAGGGTGGAATCAGCCCCAGCATTTT. This translates into CASSDFGTGWNQPQHF.

The chain is built from TRBV28 and TRBJ2-7, with TRBD1 identical over 10 bases. The CDR3 has 13 amino acids. V shed 8 bases and J 6 bases; nucleotides not matched to a gene: 7. Germline CDR1 MDHEN, CDR2 SYDVKM. CDR3 in DNA: TGTGCCAGCGCGGGACAGGGGTTTAGCGAGCAGTACTTC. Amino acids: CASAGQGFSEQYF.